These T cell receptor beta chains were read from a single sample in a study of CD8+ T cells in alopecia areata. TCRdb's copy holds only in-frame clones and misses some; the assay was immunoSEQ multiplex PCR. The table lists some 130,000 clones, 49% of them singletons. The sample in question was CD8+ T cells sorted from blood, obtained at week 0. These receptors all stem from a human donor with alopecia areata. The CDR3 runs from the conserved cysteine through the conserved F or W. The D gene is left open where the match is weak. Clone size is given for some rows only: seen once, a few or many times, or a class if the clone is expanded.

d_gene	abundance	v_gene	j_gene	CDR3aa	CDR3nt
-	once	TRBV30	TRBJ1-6	CAWSAENYNSPLHF	TGTGCCTGGAGCGCCGAAAATTATAATTCACCCCTCCACTTT
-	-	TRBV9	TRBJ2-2	CASSGPWGRLNTGELFF	TGTGCCAGCAGCGGCCCATGGGGCCGGCTGAACACCGGGGAGCTGTTTTTT
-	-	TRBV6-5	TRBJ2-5	CARRDSSPQETQYF	TGTGCCAGGCGGGACAGCTCTCCCCAAGAGACCCAGTACTTC
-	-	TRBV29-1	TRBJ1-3	CSVAKGNTIYF	TGCAGCGTTGCTAAGGGAAACACCATATATTTT
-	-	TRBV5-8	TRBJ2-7	CASSADYYEQYF	TGTGCCAGCAGCGCCGACTACTACGAGCAGTACTTC
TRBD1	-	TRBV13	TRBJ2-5	CASSFRTGMETQYF	TGTGCCAGCAGCTTCCGGACAGGGATGGAGACCCAGTACTTC
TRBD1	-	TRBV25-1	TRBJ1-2	CASSENRGEGYGYTF	TGTGCCAGCAGTGAAAACAGGGGTGAAGGCTATGGCTACACCTTC
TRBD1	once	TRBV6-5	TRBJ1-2	CASSGTGAYYGYTF	TGTGCCAGCAGCGGGACAGGAGCTTACTATGGCTACACCTTC
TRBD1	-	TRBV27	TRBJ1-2	CASSLSPGGTNYGYTF	TGTGCCAGCAGTTTATCACCAGGGGGCACTAACTATGGCTACACCTTC
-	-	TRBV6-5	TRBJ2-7	CASSYSDRPYEQYF	TGTGCCAGCAGTTACTCCGACAGGCCCTACGAGCAGTACTTC
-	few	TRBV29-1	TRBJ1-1	CSVVGGTEAFF	TGCAGCGTTGTTGGTGGCACTGAAGCTTTCTTT
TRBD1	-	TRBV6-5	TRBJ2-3	CASSDGQGTDTQYF	TGTGCCAGCAGTGACGGACAGGGCACAGATACGCAGTATTTT
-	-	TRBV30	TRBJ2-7	CAWSVGSGYEQYF	TGTGCCTGGAGTGTCGGCAGCGGTTACGAGCAGTACTTC
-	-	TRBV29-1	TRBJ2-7	CSVVGLGYEQYF	TGCAGCGTTGTAGGGCTTGGCTACGAGCAGTACTTC
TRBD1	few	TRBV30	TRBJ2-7	CAWSVLDRGLDEQYF	TGTGCCTGGAGTGTCCTCGACAGGGGGCTCGACGAGCAGTACTTC
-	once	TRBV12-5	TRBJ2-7	CASGFPEEAHF	TGTGCTAGTGGTTTCCCCGAAGAAGCGCACTTC
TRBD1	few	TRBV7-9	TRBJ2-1	CASSQGTGGAYNEQFF	TGCGCCAGCAGCCAAGGGACAGGGGGCGCCTACAATGAGCAGTTCTTC
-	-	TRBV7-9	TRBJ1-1	CASSLEQGRNTEAFF	TGTGCCAGCAGCTTAGAACAGGGTAGGAACACTGAAGCTTTCTTT
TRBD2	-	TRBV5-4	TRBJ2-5	CASRNWGLAGGRETQYF	TGTGCCAGCAGGAATTGGGGACTAGCGGGGGGGCGAGAGACCCAGTACTTC
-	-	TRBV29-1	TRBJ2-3	CSVHKGDTQYF	TGCAGCGTACATAAAGGGGATACGCAGTATTTT
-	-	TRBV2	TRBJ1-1	CASSETEGQGNTEAFF	TGTGCCAGCAGTGAAACAGAAGGGCAGGGCAACACTGAAGCTTTCTTT